A selection of T cell receptor beta chains follows, all from one sample in a study of radiation and T cells in renal cell carcinoma. Method: immunoSEQ multiplex PCR; TCRdb's copy keeps in-frame clones and lacks some. Among 15,000 or so clones listed, less than 65% were seen once. The starting material was tumor tissue, obtained from a patient whose treatment was nephrectomy without radiotherapy. The receptors shown here come from a man between 60 and 70 years old with renal cell carcinoma. CDR3s include the opening cysteine and the closing phenylalanine or tryptophan. The order of the fields is CDR3 protein, V gene, J gene.

CASSLAPGTDTQYF	TRBV5-1	TRBJ2-3
CAWSWGGPPYEQYF	TRBV30	TRBJ2-7
CASSQGSIVTDTQYF	TRBV5-1	TRBJ2-3
CASSLTGTGEQPQHF	TRBV27	TRBJ1-5
CASSSGRTRGYTF	TRBV28	TRBJ1-2
CASSLGGAQPQHF	TRBV7-2	TRBJ1-5
CASSSAGGQRQSYNEQFF	TRBV5-4	TRBJ2-1
CAAGLAGGGARNEQFF	TRBV19	TRBJ2-1
CASSLEGQSEKLFF	TRBV5-1	TRBJ1-4
CSAWTKETQYF	TRBV20-1	TRBJ2-5
CASSLNRVQETQYF	TRBV5-6	TRBJ2-5
CASSQRFGQGVLHEQFF	TRBV4-3	TRBJ2-1
CASRRREKLFF	TRBV28	TRBJ1-4
CASSLGTGGPQHF	TRBV2	TRBJ1-5
CATLEEGTGELFF	TRBV19	TRBJ2-2
CASSHLAGGETQYF	TRBV7-2	TRBJ2-5
CASSLDRLSEGWEQYF	TRBV5-6	TRBJ2-7
CANTGTSGYNEQFF	TRBV5-1	TRBJ2-1
CASSTPALSYEQYF	TRBV28	TRBJ2-7
CASIHGPAGANEQFF	TRBV5-6	TRBJ2-1
CASSDSEDGVYGYTF	TRBV2	TRBJ1-2
CATSRRTSPEQFF	TRBV15	TRBJ2-1
CASSHDDPGLNYGYTF	TRBV5-4	TRBJ1-2
CASSVAGVAYEQYF	TRBV28	TRBJ2-7
CARGSRDRGGSSYEQYF	TRBV27	TRBJ2-7
CASSHSGTSSLNEQFF	TRBV4-2	TRBJ2-1
CASSLSRGNEQFF	TRBV7-2	TRBJ2-1
CASTGSSYNEQFF	TRBV5-1	TRBJ2-1
CAWSGGTSVSYEQYF	TRBV30	TRBJ2-7
CASSYTGGMGEQYF	TRBV7-2	TRBJ2-7
CAWRGLAGGYNEQFF	TRBV30	TRBJ2-1
CASSMDSRSHEQYF	TRBV19	TRBJ2-7
CASSTVGSQPQHF	TRBV2	TRBJ1-5
CASSVKADPTNTGELFF	TRBV9	TRBJ2-2
CASSSPGQGAGDTQYF	TRBV7-6	TRBJ2-3
CASSESYRATEAFF	TRBV2	TRBJ1-1
CASSVGGAGGLGEQYF	TRBV9	TRBJ2-7
CASSPRTSGRGEQYF	TRBV5-4	TRBJ2-7
CASSSGTRGTSQETQYF	TRBV5-1	TRBJ2-5
CASNPGGTQETQYF	TRBV5-4	TRBJ2-5
CASSPAEVGTEAFF	TRBV18	TRBJ1-1
CASSLAGTTSNNEQFF	TRBV7-9	TRBJ2-1
CASSDPGGMNYGYTF	TRBV25-1	TRBJ1-2
CAISEVGYNEQFF	TRBV10-3	TRBJ2-1
CASSLAGPSTEAFF	TRBV28	TRBJ1-1
CASSQDTGGPSYNEQFF	TRBV4-3	TRBJ2-1
CASSPRGIQGLTNEQYF	TRBV18	TRBJ2-7
CASRSGGSAQPQHF	TRBV27	TRBJ1-5
CASSAGQGAGQPQHF	TRBV7-8	TRBJ1-5
CASSVDGGRGTDTQYF	TRBV2	TRBJ2-3
CASGLHQETQYF	TRBV27	TRBJ2-5
CATKSVGNQPQHF	TRBV2	TRBJ1-5
CASSPGGNTIYF	TRBV28	TRBJ1-3
CASSYRQGDYEQYF	TRBV7-7	TRBJ2-7
CASSTRTSGEETQYF	TRBV18	TRBJ2-5
CASSLEWTGGNEQYF	TRBV5-1	TRBJ2-7
CASRRRLRGDSTDTQYF	TRBV7-9	TRBJ2-3
CASSHQLAGGRQSSYNEQFF	TRBV4-1	TRBJ2-1
CATSREGSNQPQHF	TRBV15	TRBJ1-5